Each of the 19 T cell receptor beta chains below was sequenced from the same sample in a study of T cell repertoires in cytomegalovirus infection (dated by TCRdb to about 2019). Reads for this sample came from an Illumina HiSeq 1500. Clones were called with MiXCR by TCRdb after fastp trimmed the public reads at Q25, and only in-frame beta chains were retained. Rows are unified per CDR3 protein, each entry keeping the most common DNA and genes. A total of approximately 250,000 distinct CDR3 sequences appear in this sample, 6.5% of them only once. Around 6.5% of the sample is held by the ten biggest clonotypes. The sequenced material came from PBMCs. These receptors were collected from a human donor in good health (CMV status not recorded). Some clones in this sample may be carry-over from other donors' samples.

This clonotype was detected many times. This sequence joins TRBV25-1 and TRBJ1-4, with D tentatively TRBD1 (5 bases). Trimming took off 9 bases at V and 3 bases at J, with 14 bases between the two ends. Germline CDR1 is MGHDK and CDR2 is SYGVNS. The CDR3 consists of 14 residues. The chain's CDR3 is CASTGTAANEKLFF. The CDR3 DNA is TGTGCCAGTACAGGAACAGCGGCTAATGAAAAACTGTTTTTT. The full variable domain, its missing parts supplied by reference TRBV25-1 and TRBJ1-4, is EADIYQTPRYLVIGTGKKITLECSQTMGHDKMYWYQQDPGMELHLIHYSYGVNSTEKGDLSSESTVSRIRTEHFPLTLESARPSHTSQYLCASTGTAANEKLFFGSGTQLSVL.

Many counts were recorded for this clonotype. This sequence joins TRBV2 and TRBJ1-1; TRBD1 might be the D (5 bases). Trimming left V 6 bases short and J 4 bases short, with 15 bases between. The CDR3 is 14 amino acids. Germline V gene lookup returns CDR1 SNHLY and CDR2 FYNNEI. CDR3 in amino acids: CASSTGRRGTEAFF. In DNA form, the CDR3 reads TGTGCCAGCAGCACAGGTCGTCGGGGCACTGAAGCTTTCTTT.

This clonotype was observed many times. The chain links TRBV2 to TRBJ2-5, with D unresolved. Germline CDR1 and CDR2: SNHLY and FYNNEI. V was cut by 0 bases and J by 4 bases, with 6 bases left in between. This CDR3 spans 13 amino acids. The CDR3: CASSEAWGETQYF. The DNA for the CDR3 is TGTGCCAGCAGTGAAGCTTGGGGAGAGACCCAGTACTTC.

This clonotype was recorded many times. The chain employs TRBV20-1 and TRBJ1-2, with 7 positions matching TRBD1. Trimming at V came to 3 bases and at J to 7 bases, leaving 11 bases not matched to a gene. This CDR3 is built from 14 residues. Germline CDR1 reads DFQATT; CDR2 reads SNEGSKA (reference sequence). DNA for the CDR3: TGCAGTGCTAGGGGGGTAGGGGGCGCTTCTGGCTACACCTTC. It translates to CSARGVGGASGYTF.

This clonotype has at least ten counts. V is TRBV19 and J is TRBJ1-2; D is unresolved. V shed 3 bases and J shed 5 bases, with 4 bases lying between them. Germline CDR1 is LNHDA and CDR2 is SQIVND (reference sequence). This CDR3 region has 11 residues. CDR3 protein: CASSIGYGYTF. CDR3 coding DNA: TGTGCCAGTAGTATTGGTTATGGCTACACCTTC.

This clonotype appeared many times. This chain connects TRBV7-2 to TRBJ1-5; maybe TRBD1 (6 bases). V was cut by 1 base and J by 7 bases, with 14 bases left in between. Per germline, CDR1 SGHTA and CDR2 FQGNSA. This CDR3 is built from 15 residues. For the CDR3, the DNA is TGTGCCAGCAGCTTAGGAGCAGGGGTCGGCCAGCCCCAGCATTTT. It encodes CASSLGAGVGQPQHF.

This clonotype was observed many times. V usage is TRBV7-2 and J usage is TRBJ2-7, with D possibly TRBD1 on 5 matching bases. V lost 6 bases, J lost 0 bases, and 15 bases lay in between. The germline CDR1 and CDR2 sequences are SGHTA and FQGNSA. The CDR3 is 15 amino acids. CDR3 DNA: TGTGCCAGCAGTCTGGGTGGGGCGGTCTCCTACGAGCAGTACTTC. Amino acid sequence: CASSLGGAVSYEQYF.

This clonotype was counted at least ten times. V usage is TRBV7-8 and J usage is TRBJ1-1; D is possibly TRBD1 (6 bases). Per germline, CDR1 SGHVS and CDR2 FQNEAQ. The germline V and J ends were trimmed by 4 bases and 4 bases, with 19 bases remaining between them. The CDR3 length is 16 residues. This CDR3 is CASSSRSGGGSTEAFF. The CDR3 DNA is TGTGCCAGCAGCTCCCGCAGTGGAGGGGGGAGCACTGAAGCTTTCTTT. Together with reference TRBV7-8 and TRBJ1-1, the CDR3 gives the full variable domain: GAGVSQSPRYKVAKRGQDVALRCDPISGHVSLFWYQQALGQGPEFLTYFQNEAQLDKSGLPSDRFFAERPEGSVSTLKIQRTQQEDSAVYLCASSSRSGGGSTEAFFGQGTRLTVV.

In this sample, this clonotype turned up many times. This chain connects TRBV10-3 to TRBJ1-3, with 7 bases aligning to TRBD1. Germline CDR1 ENHRY, CDR2 SYGVKD. The CDR3 is 16 residues long. V trimming: 4 bases; J trimming: 2 bases; junction bases outside the gene matches: 8. This CDR3 reads CAISGGQVSAGNTIYF. CDR3 nucleotide sequence: TGTGCCATCAGTGGTGGACAGGTCTCGGCTGGAAACACCATATATTTT.

This clonotype occurred many times. The chain couples TRBV7-2 to TRBJ1-3; D remains ambiguous. CDR3 length: 15 amino acids. Germline lookup yields CDR1 SGHTA and CDR2 FQGNSA. The V end lost 1 base, the J end lost 0 bases, and 7 bases lay between the germline ends. The CDR3, as DNA: TGTGCCAGCAGCTTAGACCTGAGCTCTGGAAACACCATATATTTT. This translates into CASSLDLSSGNTIYF. Using reference TRBV7-2 and TRBJ1-3 for the parts outside the CDR3, the full variable domain is GAGVSQSPSNKVTEKGKDVELRCDPISGHTALYWYRQSLGQGLEFLIYFQGNSAPDKSGLPSDRFSAERTGGSVSTLTIQRTQQEDSAVYLCASSLDLSSGNTIYFGEGSWLTVV.

In its sample, this clonotype was seen many times. The chain recombines TRBV20-1 with TRBJ2-1, with 10 bases lining up with TRBD2. The CDR3 has 16 amino acids. The germline CDR1 and CDR2 sequences are DFQATT and SNEGSKA (reference sequence). Trimming cost V 0 bases and J 6 bases; bases outside gene matches: 8. CDR3 nucleotide sequence: TGCAGTGCTAGAGATGCCGGACTAGCGGTATCCAATGAGCAGTTCTTC. This translates into CSARDAGLAVSNEQFF.

This clonotype was recorded at least ten times. This chain links TRBV29-1 with TRBJ2-7; D remains unclear. This CDR3 is built from 13 residues. V gave up 5 bases and J gave up 2 bases, with 13 bases separating them. Germline assignment: CDR1 SQVTM and CDR2 ANQGSEA. CDR3 nucleotides: TGCAGCGTTATGTCGGGCTCCCCCTACGAGCAGTACTTC. Translation gives CSVMSGSPYEQYF.

This clonotype was counted at least ten times. The rearrangement links TRBV7-2 to TRBJ2-3; 8 nucleotides agree with TRBD1. V dropped 5 bases and J dropped 4; count of bases not matched to a gene: 8. Looked up from germline, CDR1 is SGHTA and CDR2 is FQGNSA. The CDR3 totals 15 residues. The CDR3 DNA reads TGTGCCAGCAGCACGCAGACAGGGGAGGCAGATACGCAGTATTTT. This gives the protein CASSTQTGEADTQYF.

A few counts support this clonotype. The chain has TRBV18 and TRBJ1-1, with D perhaps TRBD1 (5 bases). The CDR3 is made up of 17 amino acids. The ends were cut back, 2 bases at V and 4 bases at J, with 20 bases in the middle. The V gene's germline CDR1 is KGHSH and CDR2 LQKENI. Here the CDR3 DNA reads TGTGCCAGCTCACCAAAAACCGCCCTGGGGGGGAGCACTGAAGCTTTCTTT. This codes for CASSPKTALGGSTEAFF.

This clonotype was observed a few times. The chain employs TRBV7-9 and TRBJ1-1; D remains unclear. Germline lookup yields CDR1 SEHNR and CDR2 FQNEAQ (reference sequence). The V and J ends lost 3 bases and 7 bases respectively, with 6 bases between them. The CDR3 runs to 11 residues. The CDR3: CASSFSSEAFF. CDR3 bases: TGTGCCAGCAGCTTCTCGAGTGAAGCTTTCTTT.

This clonotype has a count of ten or more. V gene TRBV29-1 combines with J gene TRBJ2-5, with D tentatively TRBD1 (5 bases). The CDR3 contains 13 residues. Germline values: CDR1 SQVTM, CDR2 ANQGSEA. V gave up 1 base and J gave up 5 bases, with 11 bases separating them. CDR3 amino acids: CSVEAGLEETQYF. Here the CDR3 DNA reads TGCAGCGTTGAAGCAGGGTTGGAGGAGACCCAGTACTTC. The full variable domain, completed using reference TRBV29-1 and TRBJ2-5, is SAVISQKPSRDICQRGTSLTIQCQVDSQVTMMFWYRQQPGQSLTLIATANQGSEATYESGFVIDKFPISRPNLTFSTLTVSNMSPEDSSIYLCSVEAGLEETQYFGPGTRLLVL.

This clonotype has ten or more counts. V is TRBV3-1 and J is TRBJ2-5, with D unresolved. V was shortened by 0 bases and J by 6 bases, with 8 bases between the two germline ends. Germline CDR1 reads LGHDT; CDR2 reads YNNKEL (reference sequence). The CDR3 totals 13 residues. The chain's CDR3 is CASSQEGKKTQYF. The CDR3 nucleotides read TGTGCCAGCAGCCAAGAGGGGAAGAAGACCCAGTACTTC.

V gene TRBV12-3 or TRBV12-4 combines with J gene TRBJ1-4; 11 nucleotides match TRBD1. J lost 7 bases, V lost 8 bases, and 9 bases had no gene match. This CDR3 region has 15 residues. CDR3 DNA sequence: TGTGCCAGCGGTCCTTCGGGACAGGGGGGTGAAAAACTGTTTTTT. It is translated as CASGPSGQGGEKLFF.

This clonotype was picked up many times. The rearrangement links TRBV20-1 to TRBJ1-6, with a weak D call TRBD1 (5 bases). Trimming pared 6 bases from V and 8 bases from J, leaving 17 bases between. Germline CDR1 and CDR2: DFQATT and SNEGSKA (reference sequence). This CDR3 comprises 14 residues. The CDR3 DNA reads as TGCAGTGCCCCAGGCGGGCAGGGTCATTCACCCCTCCACTTT. It yields the protein CSAPGGQGHSPLHF.